This TCR beta chain emerged from a study of beta chain features in type 1 diabetes. Study-wide results and caveats: It was among patients, rather than healthy donors, that naive, central memory and Treg TCRB repertoires appeared more similar. Across all four CD4+ subsets, people with type 1 diabetes showed modestly shorter TCRB CDR3s.

Trimming pared 1 base from V and 1 base from J, leaving 4 bases between. The CDR3 totals 14 residues. From germline, CDR1 is SGHDN and CDR2 FVKESK. This clone has more than one count but fewer than ten. Its target is unknown. The entirety of the isolated RNA underwent reverse transcription, so expressed TCRB transcripts were sequenced. Libraries were prepared by immunoSEQ multiplex PCR; TCRdb keeps only in-frame clonotypes and omits some of them. The sample lists some 640,000 clones, around 15% occurring once. The chain uses TRBV14 and TRBJ2-2; no clear D. Sequenced material: naive CD4+ T cells from blood. The source is a man between 18 and 29 years old with type 1 diabetes. The CDR3 DNA reads TGTGCCAGCAGCCAAGTACAGAACACCGGGGAGCTGTTTTTT. Translated: CASSQVQNTGELFF.